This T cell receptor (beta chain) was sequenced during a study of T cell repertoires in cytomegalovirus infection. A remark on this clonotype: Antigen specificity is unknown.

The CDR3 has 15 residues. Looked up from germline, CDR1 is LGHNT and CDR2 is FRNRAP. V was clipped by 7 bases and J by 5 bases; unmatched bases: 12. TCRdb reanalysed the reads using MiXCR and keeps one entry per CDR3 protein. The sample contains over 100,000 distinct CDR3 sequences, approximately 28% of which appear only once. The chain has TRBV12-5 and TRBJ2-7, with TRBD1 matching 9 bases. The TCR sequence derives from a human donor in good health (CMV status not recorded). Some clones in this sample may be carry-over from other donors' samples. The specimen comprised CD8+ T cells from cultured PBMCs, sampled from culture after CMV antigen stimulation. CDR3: CASVDPGQGSNEQYF. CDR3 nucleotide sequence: TGTGCTAGTGTCGACCCGGGACAGGGTTCCAACGAGCAGTACTTC.